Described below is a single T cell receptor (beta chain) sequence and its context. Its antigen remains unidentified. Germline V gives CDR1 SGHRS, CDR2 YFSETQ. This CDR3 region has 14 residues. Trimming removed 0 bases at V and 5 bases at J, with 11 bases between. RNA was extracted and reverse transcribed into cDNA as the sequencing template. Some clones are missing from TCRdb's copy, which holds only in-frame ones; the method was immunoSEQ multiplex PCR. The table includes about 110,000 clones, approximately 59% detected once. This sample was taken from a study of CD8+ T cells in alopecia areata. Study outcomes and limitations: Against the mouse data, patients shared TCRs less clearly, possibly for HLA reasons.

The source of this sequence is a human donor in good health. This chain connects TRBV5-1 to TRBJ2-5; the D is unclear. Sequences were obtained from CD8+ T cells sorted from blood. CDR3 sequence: CASSLEGQAETQYF. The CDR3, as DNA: TGCGCCAGCAGCTTGGAGGGCCAGGCGGAGACCCAGTACTTC.